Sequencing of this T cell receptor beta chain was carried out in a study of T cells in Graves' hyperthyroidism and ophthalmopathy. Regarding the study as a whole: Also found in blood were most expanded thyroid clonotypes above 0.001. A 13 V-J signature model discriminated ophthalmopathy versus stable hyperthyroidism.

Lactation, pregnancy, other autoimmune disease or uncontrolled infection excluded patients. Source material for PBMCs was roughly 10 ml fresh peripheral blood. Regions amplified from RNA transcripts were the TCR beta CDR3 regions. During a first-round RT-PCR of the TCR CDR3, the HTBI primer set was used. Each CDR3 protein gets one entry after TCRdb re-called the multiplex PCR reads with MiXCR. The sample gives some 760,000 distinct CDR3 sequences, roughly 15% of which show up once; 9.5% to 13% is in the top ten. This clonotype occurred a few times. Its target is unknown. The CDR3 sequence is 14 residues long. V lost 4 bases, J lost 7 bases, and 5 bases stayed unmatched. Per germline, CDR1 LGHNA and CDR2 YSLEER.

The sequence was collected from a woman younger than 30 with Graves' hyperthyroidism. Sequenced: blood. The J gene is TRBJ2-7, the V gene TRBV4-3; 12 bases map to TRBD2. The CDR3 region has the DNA TGCGCCAGCAGCCTCCTAGGGACTAGCGGGGAGCAGTACTTC. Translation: CASSLLGTSGEQYF.